These 32 T cell receptor beta chains came from one sample sequenced in a study of identical twins. TCRdb re-called the 5' RACE reads through MiXCR, storing one row per CDR3 protein. The profile covers 350,000 to 400,000 distinct CDR3 sequences, with about 10% appearing a single time and 8.5% to 10% taken by the ten largest. The sequenced sample consisted of naive T cells sorted from blood. The receptor source for this set is a woman in her fifties or sixties in good health.

The V call is TRBV7-9, the J call TRBJ2-2; possible D gene TRBD2, 6 bases. The V end was cut by 5 bases, the J end by 6 bases, with 13 bases between. Looked up from germline, CDR1 is SEHNR and CDR2 is FQNEAQ (reference sequence). The CDR3 spans 14 residues. The DNA of the CDR3 is TGTGCCAGCAGCCCCCCCGGAGGGGCCGGGGAGCTGTTTTTT. Encoded protein: CASSPPGGAGELFF.

The chain is built from TRBV20-1 and TRBJ2-7, with TRBD2 matching over 7 bases. CDR3 length: 13 amino acids. V lost 3 bases to trimming and J lost 3 bases; unmatched junction nucleotides: 5. Germline loops: CDR1 DFQATT, CDR2 SNEGSKA (reference sequence). For the CDR3, the DNA is TGCAGTGCTAGTTCTGGCGGGGGCTACGAGCAGTACGTC. As protein: CSASSGGGYEQYV.

The V gene is TRBV5-1, the J gene TRBJ2-1, with TRBD2 matching 9 bases. The junction had 7 bases not matched to a gene; V was cut back by 7 bases and J by 2 bases. Germline V lookup: CDR1 SGHRS, CDR2 YFSETQ. The CDR3 spans 15 residues. This CDR3 reads CASLRLAGPYNEQFF. The CDR3 DNA reads TGCGCCAGCCTCCGCCTAGCGGGACCCTACAATGAGCAGTTCTTC.

V is TRBV9 and J is TRBJ2-3; 9 bases agree with TRBD2. This CDR3 region has 14 residues. V lost 6 bases and J lost 2; bases outside the gene matches: 4. The germline V gene encodes CDR1 SGDLS and CDR2 YYNGEE. DNA for the CDR3: TGTGCCAGCACCAGACTAGCGGACACAGATACGCAGTATTTT. This gives the protein CASTRLADTDTQYF.

This clonotype was found many times. This rearrangement joins TRBV24-1 to TRBJ1-1; D is perhaps TRBD1 (5 bases). The V end lost 5 bases, the J end lost 3 bases, and 9 bases lay between the germline ends. Germline assignment: CDR1 KGHDR and CDR2 SFDVKD. This CDR3 has 13 residues. The CDR3 protein is CATSGEGHTEAFF. The CDR3 coding sequence is TGTGCCACCAGTGGTGAGGGGCACACTGAAGCTTTCTTT.

This clonotype was seen at least ten times. This chain connects TRBV4-1 to TRBJ2-5; possibly TRBD1 for D (5 bases). The CDR3 runs to 14 residues. Germline values: CDR1 MGHRA, CDR2 YSYEKL. Trimming stripped 1 base from V and 7 bases from J, with 13 bases between. In DNA, the CDR3 is TGCGCCAGCAGCCAAGTTAACCGAAGGGGGACCCAGTACTTC. This codes for CASSQVNRRGTQYF.

There are many counts of this clonotype. CDR3 protein: CASGDREAFF. DNA for the CDR3: TGTGCCAGCGGGGACAGGGAAGCTTTCTTT. This rearrangement joins TRBV7-9 to TRBJ1-1, with 8 bases fitting TRBD1. CDR3 length: 10 residues. V was clipped by 8 bases and J by 8 bases; unmatched bases: 1. Germline V gives CDR1 SEHNR, CDR2 FQNEAQ (reference sequence).

The rearrangement joins TRBV6-5 to TRBJ2-2, with D tentatively TRBD1 or TRBD2 (7 bases each). Germline V gene sequence: CDR1 MNHEY, CDR2 SVGAGI. The V end was cut by 2 bases, the J end by 4 bases, with 17 bases between. The CDR3 contains 17 residues. DNA for the CDR3: TGTGCCAGCAGTTACCCCAGGGGGGGAGGCCCCACCGGGGAGCTGTTTTTT. Protein product: CASSYPRGGGPTGELFF.

The chain recombines TRBV6-5 with TRBJ2-7; D possibly corresponds to TRBD2 (6 bases). V lost 7 bases to trimming and J lost 0 bases, with 13 bases between them. Germline V gene lookup returns CDR1 MNHEY and CDR2 SVGAGI. The CDR3 extends over 14 amino acids. The CDR3 bases are TGTGCCAGCACCCCCCGGGGGAGCTCCTACGAGCAGTACTTC. Residues: CASTPRGSSYEQYF.

This clonotype was observed a few times. The rearrangement uses TRBV7-8 and TRBJ2-7, with 7 bases matching TRBD1. Germline CDR1 is SGHVS and CDR2 is FQNEAQ. With 6 bases clipped from V and 1 base from J, the junction kept 6 bases outside the gene matches. This CDR3 region has 14 residues. The CDR3 DNA reads TGTGCCAGCAGTCTAGGGGACAGTTCCTACGAGCAGTACGTC. Residues: CASSLGDSSYEQYV.

This clonotype was seen a few times. The chain has TRBV5-5 and TRBJ2-7; D gene unclear. Trimming pared 1 base from V and 3 bases from J, leaving 8 bases between. Per the germline V gene, CDR1 is SGHKS and CDR2 is YYEKEE (reference sequence). The CDR3 consists of 13 residues. CDR3 in amino acids: CASSLNGLYEQYF. In DNA, the CDR3 is TGTGCCAGCAGCTTGAATGGCCTCTACGAGCAGTACTTC.

The rearrangement joins TRBV5-1 to TRBJ2-3; 8 nucleotides align to TRBD2. Germline loops: CDR1 SGHRS, CDR2 YFSETQ. V gave up 4 bases and J gave up 0 bases; unmatched junction bases: 7. CDR3 length equals 16 residues. CDR3 amino acids: CASSITSGLSTDTQYF. The DNA of the CDR3 is TGCGCCAGCAGCATCACTAGCGGCCTTAGCACAGATACGCAGTATTTT.

This clonotype was picked up many times. The V call is TRBV5-1, the J call TRBJ2-3; no clear D. V was trimmed by 4 bases and J by 3 bases, leaving 6 bases between them. The CDR3 is made up of 12 amino acids. The germline CDR1 and CDR2 sequences are SGHRS and YFSETQ. The CDR3 is CASSHSTDTQYF. In DNA, the CDR3 is TGCGCCAGCAGCCATTCTACAGATACGCAGTATTTT. The whole variable domain, filled in from reference TRBV5-1 and TRBJ2-3, reads KAGVTQTPRYLIKTRGQQVTLSCSPISGHRSVSWYQQTPGQGLQFLFEYFSETQRNKGNFPGRFSGRQFSNSRSEMNVSTLELGDSALYLCASSHSTDTQYFGPGTRLTVL.

The chain couples TRBV30 to TRBJ2-1; 7 bases line up with TRBD2. V was clipped by 0 bases and J by 5 bases; unmatched bases: 1. Germline values: CDR1 GTSNPN, CDR2 SVGIG (reference sequence). The CDR3 contains 13 residues. CDR3 protein: CAWSVSGNNEQFF. The CDR3 nucleotides are TGTGCCTGGAGTGTCAGCGGGAACAATGAGCAGTTCTTC.

Many counts were recorded for this clonotype. This chain connects TRBV10-3 to TRBJ2-1, with 10 bases identical to TRBD2. The J segment lost 9 bases and the V segment lost 11 bases, leaving 10 bases of the junction unmatched. The germline CDR1 and CDR2 sequences are ENHRY and SYGVKD. The CDR3 totals 13 residues. The CDR3: CAVVAGGIGEQFF. The CDR3 nucleotides read TGTGCCGTGGTAGCGGGAGGAATTGGTGAGCAGTTCTTC.

The chain carries TRBV29-1 and TRBJ1-1; possible D gene TRBD1, 5 bases. The V and J ends lost 4 bases and 9 bases respectively, with 15 bases between them. Germline V lookup: CDR1 SQVTM, CDR2 ANQGSEA. This CDR3 is 12 amino acids long. The CDR3 protein is CSVGGPGGQAFF. The DNA for the CDR3 is TGCAGCGTTGGGGGACCGGGTGGGCAAGCTTTCTTT.

V usage is TRBV20-1 and J usage is TRBJ2-3; 10 bases line up with TRBD2. Germline CDR1 DFQATT, CDR2 SNEGSKA (reference sequence). J was trimmed by 5 bases and V by 5 bases; bases with no gene match: 4. The CDR3 sequence is 13 residues long. CDR3 loop: CSALAGVIDTQYF. The CDR3 DNA sequence: TGCAGTGCTCTAGCGGGAGTAATAGATACGCAGTATTTT.

This clonotype came up a few times. J is TRBJ1-1 and V is TRBV15; the D is unclear. V was shortened by 0 bases and J by 4 bases, with 9 bases between the two germline ends. Germline values: CDR1 LNHNV, CDR2 YYDKDF (reference sequence). CDR3 length: 14 residues. The CDR3: CATSRDLEGTEAFF. In DNA form, the CDR3 reads TGTGCCACCAGCAGAGACCTAGAGGGCACTGAAGCTTTCTTT.

This clonotype was found a few times. The rearrangement uses TRBV19 and TRBJ2-2; 8 bases align to TRBD1. Germline V gene sequence: CDR1 LNHDA, CDR2 SQIVND (reference sequence). The ends lost 7 bases at V and 5 bases at J; junction bases unmatched: 6. The length of the CDR3 is 14 residues. CDR3 in amino acids: CASIDRGRTGELFF. Written as DNA, the CDR3 is TGTGCCAGTATAGACAGGGGTCGGACCGGGGAGCTGTTTTTT. Supplemented by reference TRBV19 and TRBJ2-2, the full variable domain reads DGGITQSPKYLFRKEGQNVTLSCEQNLNHDAMYWYRQDPGQGLRLIYYSQIVNDFQKGDIAEGYSVSREKKESFPLTVTSAQKNPTAFYLCASIDRGRTGELFFGEGSRLTVL.

This clonotype was picked up a small number of times. The chain has TRBV6-5 and TRBJ2-7, with a tentative D call TRBD2 (5 bases). Germline CDR1 reads MNHEY; CDR2 reads SVGAGI. V lost 6 bases and J 4 bases, leaving 16 bases between the germline ends. This CDR3 has 14 residues. Here the CDR3 reads CASSGGPGVYEQYF. CDR3 bases: TGTGCCAGCAGCGGAGGTCCGGGTGTATACGAGCAGTACTTC.

This clonotype was found a few times. The V gene is TRBV18, the J gene TRBJ2-1; unclear D gene. This CDR3 is built from 14 residues. Trimming took off 3 bases at V and 6 bases at J, with 12 bases between the two ends. Germline values: CDR1 KGHSH, CDR2 LQKENI. CDR3 sequence (DNA): TGTGCCAGCTCACCCTCGCGGATCGTCAATGAGCAGTTCTTC. Its protein is CASSPSRIVNEQFF.

This clonotype was recorded many times. CDR3 in amino acids: CASRQLTGELFF. The CDR3 DNA reads TGTGCCAGCAGACAGCTAACCGGGGAGCTGTTTTTT. The gene calls are TRBV7-9 and TRBJ2-2, with D hard to call. Germline lookup yields CDR1 SEHNR and CDR2 FQNEAQ (reference sequence). The CDR3 runs 12 residues. Trimming took off 6 bases at V and 5 bases at J, with 7 bases between the two ends.

This clonotype was seen at least ten times. The chain joins TRBV10-3 to TRBJ2-7; D is tentatively TRBD1 or TRBD2 (5 bases each). The CDR3 contains 16 residues. The V and J ends lost 2 bases and 0 bases respectively, with 14 bases between them. Germline assignment: CDR1 ENHRY and CDR2 SYGVKD. DNA for the CDR3: TGTGCCATCAGTGAGCGAGGGGAGAGAAGCTCCTACGAGCAGTACGTC. It is translated as CAISERGERSSYEQYV.

The genes are TRBV27 and TRBJ2-3, with D perhaps matching TRBD1 (6 bases). Deletions cut 6 bases from V and 6 bases from J, with 13 bases between. Per germline, CDR1 MNHEY and CDR2 SMNVEV (reference sequence). CDR3 length: 13 residues. CDR3 sequence (DNA): TGTGCCAGCAGGGCCCAGGGGTCGGATACGCAGTATTTT. Residues: CASRAQGSDTQYF.

V is TRBV6-1 and J is TRBJ2-5; a possible D gene is TRBD1 (5 bases). Germline-derived CDR1 and CDR2 are MNHNS and SASEGT. Trimming cost V 0 bases and J 4 bases, with 18 bases left between them. This CDR3 has 17 residues. The CDR3 reads CASSEASVPRGGETQYF. As DNA, the CDR3 is TGTGCCAGCAGTGAAGCGTCTGTGCCTAGGGGTGGAGAGACCCAGTACTTC.

The rearrangement uses TRBV12-3 or TRBV12-4 and TRBJ2-7, with a weak D call TRBD2 (6 bases). This CDR3 has 12 amino acids. V dropped 3 bases and J dropped 5 bases, with 8 bases sitting between them. The DNA of the CDR3 is TGTGCCAGCAGTTTTGGAGGGAACGAGCAGTACTTC. Its protein is CASSFGGNEQYF.

Concerning this clonotype itself: A much larger clone lies a single base off, so this may be a read error. The gene calls are TRBV3-1 and TRBJ2-4; D gene ambiguous. Germline V gene sequence: CDR1 LGHDT, CDR2 YNNKEL (reference sequence). The CDR3 is made up of 14 amino acids. With 1 base removed from V and 0 bases from J, the gap between germline ends came to 4 bases. DNA of the CDR3: TGTGCCAGCAGCCAAGGATTAGCCAAAAACATTCAGTACTTC. Residues: CASSQGLAKNIQYF.

This clonotype was observed at least ten times. The chain has TRBV20-1 and TRBJ1-5, with TRBD1 matching 11 bases. Germline V gene lookup returns CDR1 DFQATT and CDR2 SNEGSKA (reference sequence). The CDR3 consists of 17 residues. The ends lost 3 bases at V and 6 bases at J; junction bases unmatched: 13. The chain's CDR3 is CSASVPDRGRVGQPQHF. For the CDR3, the DNA is TGCAGTGCTAGCGTGCCGGACAGGGGGCGTGTAGGTCAGCCCCAGCATTTT.

This clonotype was seen a few times. CDR3 residues: CASSPTVEYEQYF. The CDR3 DNA sequence: TGTGCCAGCAGCCCGACCGTGGAATACGAGCAGTACTTC. This chain links TRBV5-6 with TRBJ2-7; D remains ambiguous. Trimming removed 4 bases at V and 4 bases at J, with 12 bases between. CDR1 and CDR2 from the germline V gene are SGHDT and YYEEEE. This CDR3 region has 13 residues. Complete variable domain (other parts from reference TRBV5-6 and TRBJ2-7): DAGVTQSPTHLIKTRGQQVTLRCSPKSGHDTVSWYQQALGQGPQFIFQYYEEEERQRGNFPDRFSGHQFPNYSSELNVNALLLGDSALYLCASSPTVEYEQYFGPGTRLTVT.

On this clonotype itself: Sequence at one end of the junction differs from germline and may be a read error. The V call is TRBV5-1, the J call TRBJ2-1; 7 positions agree with TRBD2. Germline CDR1 SGHRS, CDR2 YFSETQ. The CDR3 contains 15 residues. In DNA form, the CDR3 reads TGCGCCAGCTGCACCGGGACTACCTCCTACAATGACCAGTTCTTC. Protein product: CASCTGTTSYNDQFF.

The chain recombines TRBV5-6 with TRBJ1-4; D remains unclear. This CDR3 is 14 amino acids long. With 5 bases removed from V and 0 bases from J, the gap between germline ends came to 8 bases. Looked up from germline, CDR1 is SGHDT and CDR2 is YYEEEE. DNA of the CDR3: TGTGCCAGCAGACCGGGTGCAACTAATGAAAAACTGTTTTTT. Protein sequence: CASRPGATNEKLFF.

This clonotype was recorded a few times. Here the CDR3 reads CASKSRGLAANEQFF. The CDR3 bases are TGTGCCAGCAAAAGTCGGGGACTAGCGGCGAATGAGCAGTTCTTC. V gene TRBV21-1 combines with J gene TRBJ2-1; TRBD2, the D gene given by the table, was not confirmed from the DNA. TRBV21-1 is assigned pseudogene status. CDR3 length: 15 amino acids.